The clone carrying this TCR beta chain has only a few counts. Antigen unknown. The source of the sample is a study of blood T cells in healthy people across ages. At least 5 micrograms of total RNA were extracted per sample. Broader study findings: Per million T cells, the diversity of TCR beta decreased roughly linearly as age advanced.

Alongside a J-beta primer mix, a sample-barcoded 5' primer served in a second PCR lasting about 7 to 11 cycles. A template-switch adaptor that had 12 random nucleotides put a tag on each cDNA molecule. MiXCR, applied by TCRdb to the 5' RACE reads, yields one record per CDR3 protein. This sample has 1.5 million to 2 million distinct CDR3 sequences; roughly 30% occur once, and the top ten carry 6.5% to 8.5%. The CDR3 is 15 amino acids. Germline lookup yields CDR1 MNHEY and CDR2 SVGAGI. With V trimmed by 7 bases and J by 13 bases, 19 bases remained unmatched. V usage is TRBV6-5 and J usage is TRBJ2-4; 7 nucleotides agree with TRBD2. The TCR comes from a woman aged 25 to 45 in good health. The sequenced sample was blood. The DNA for the CDR3 is TGTGCCAGCACTTCCTCGACTAGCCTCGGGAATGAGCAGTACTTC. This gives the protein CASTSSTSLGNEQYF.